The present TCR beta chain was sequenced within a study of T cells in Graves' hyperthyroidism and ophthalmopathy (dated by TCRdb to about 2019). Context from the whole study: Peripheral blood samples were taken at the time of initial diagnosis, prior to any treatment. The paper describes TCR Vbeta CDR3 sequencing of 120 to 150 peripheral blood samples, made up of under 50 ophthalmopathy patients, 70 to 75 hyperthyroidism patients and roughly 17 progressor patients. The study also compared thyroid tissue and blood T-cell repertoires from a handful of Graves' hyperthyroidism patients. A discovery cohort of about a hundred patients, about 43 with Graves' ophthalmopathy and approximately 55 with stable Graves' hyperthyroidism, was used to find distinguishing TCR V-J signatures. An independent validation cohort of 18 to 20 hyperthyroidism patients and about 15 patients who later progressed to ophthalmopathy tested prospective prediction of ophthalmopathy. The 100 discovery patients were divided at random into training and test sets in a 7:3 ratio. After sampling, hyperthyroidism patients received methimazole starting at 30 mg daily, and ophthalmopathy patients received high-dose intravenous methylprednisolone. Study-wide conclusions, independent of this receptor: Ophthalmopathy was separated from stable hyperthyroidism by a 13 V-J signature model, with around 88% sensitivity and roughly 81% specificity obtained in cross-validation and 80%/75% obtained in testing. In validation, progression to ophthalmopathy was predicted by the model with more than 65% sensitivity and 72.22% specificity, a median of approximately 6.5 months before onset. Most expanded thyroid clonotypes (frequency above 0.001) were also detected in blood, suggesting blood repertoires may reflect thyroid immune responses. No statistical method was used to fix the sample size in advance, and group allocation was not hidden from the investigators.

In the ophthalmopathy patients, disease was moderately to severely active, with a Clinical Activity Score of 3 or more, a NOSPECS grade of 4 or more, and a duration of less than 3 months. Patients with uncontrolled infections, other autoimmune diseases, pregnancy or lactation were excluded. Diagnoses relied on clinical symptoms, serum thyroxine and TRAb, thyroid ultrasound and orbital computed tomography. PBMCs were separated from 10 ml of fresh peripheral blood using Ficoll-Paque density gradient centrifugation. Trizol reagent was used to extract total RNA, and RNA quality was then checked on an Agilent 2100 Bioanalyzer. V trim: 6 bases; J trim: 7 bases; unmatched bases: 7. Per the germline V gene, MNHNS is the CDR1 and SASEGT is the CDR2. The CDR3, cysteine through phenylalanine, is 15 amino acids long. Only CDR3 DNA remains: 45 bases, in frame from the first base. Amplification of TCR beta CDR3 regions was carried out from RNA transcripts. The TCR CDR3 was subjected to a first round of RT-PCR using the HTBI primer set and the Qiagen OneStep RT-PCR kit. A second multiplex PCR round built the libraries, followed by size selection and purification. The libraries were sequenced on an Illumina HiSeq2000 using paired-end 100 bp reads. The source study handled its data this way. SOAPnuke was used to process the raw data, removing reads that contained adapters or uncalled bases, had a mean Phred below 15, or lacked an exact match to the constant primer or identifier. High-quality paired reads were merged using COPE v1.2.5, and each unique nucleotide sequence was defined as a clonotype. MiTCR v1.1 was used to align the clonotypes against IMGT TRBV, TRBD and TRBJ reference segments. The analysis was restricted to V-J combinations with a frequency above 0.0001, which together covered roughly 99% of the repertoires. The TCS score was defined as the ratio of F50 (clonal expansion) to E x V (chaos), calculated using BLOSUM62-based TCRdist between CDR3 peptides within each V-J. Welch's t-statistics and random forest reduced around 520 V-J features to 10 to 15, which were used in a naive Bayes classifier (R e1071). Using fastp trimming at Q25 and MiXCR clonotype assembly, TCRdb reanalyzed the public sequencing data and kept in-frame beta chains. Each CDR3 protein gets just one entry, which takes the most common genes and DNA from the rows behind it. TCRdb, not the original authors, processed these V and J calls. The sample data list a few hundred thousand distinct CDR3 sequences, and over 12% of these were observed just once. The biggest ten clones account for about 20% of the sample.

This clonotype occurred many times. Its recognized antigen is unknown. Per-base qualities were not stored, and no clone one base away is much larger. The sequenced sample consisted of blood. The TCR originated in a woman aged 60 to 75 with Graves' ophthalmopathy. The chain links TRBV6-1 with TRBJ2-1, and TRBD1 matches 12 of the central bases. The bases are TGTGCCAGCAGCGACCGGGACAGGGGGCTGAATGAGCAGTTCTTC. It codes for CASSDRDRGLNEQFF.